This is a list of T cell receptor beta chains from one sample in a study of technical replicates of blood from a few donors. TCRdb's copy holds only in-frame clones and misses some; the assay was immunoSEQ multiplex PCR. This sample has more than 70,000 clones; 75% to 95% occur once, and the top ten carry approximately 0.28%. Sequencing was carried out using T cells isolated from PBMCs. These receptors all stem from a human donor in good health. Both conserved end residues are part of each CDR3. The order of the fields is D gene, V gene, J gene, CDR3 length, CDR3 DNA, CDR3 protein. D genes are given only for firm matches.

d_gene: TRBD1
v_gene: TRBV2
j_gene: TRBJ2-7
len: 13
CDR3nt: TGTGCCAGCACCGGGACAGTCTTCTACGAGCAGTACTTC
CDR3aa: CASTGTVFYEQYF

d_gene: TRBD2
v_gene: TRBV5-1
j_gene: TRBJ2-5
len: 17
CDR3nt: TGCGCCAGCAGCTTGGGAGGACTAGCGGGGTTTGGAGAGACCCAGTACTTC
CDR3aa: CASSLGGLAGFGETQYF

d_gene: NA
v_gene: TRBV5-6
j_gene: TRBJ2-7
len: 16
CDR3nt: TGTGCCAGCAGCTTGGGGCAGAGGGCGCTACCCTACGAGCAGTACTTC
CDR3aa: CASSLGQRALPYEQYF

d_gene: NA
v_gene: TRBV11-3
j_gene: TRBJ2-3
len: 17
CDR3nt: TGTGCCAGCAGCCTGGGCCTGGGCCTCCGAAACACAGATACGCAGTATTTT
CDR3aa: CASSLGLGLRNTDTQYF

d_gene: TRBD1
v_gene: TRBV4-1
j_gene: TRBJ1-2
len: 18
CDR3nt: TGCGCCAGCAGCCCCCAATCTCGACAGGGGTGGTTGGGCTATGGCTACACCTTC
CDR3aa: CASSPQSRQGWLGYGYTF

d_gene: NA
v_gene: TRBV5-1
j_gene: TRBJ2-1
len: 13
CDR3nt: TGCGCCAGCAGCTGGGTGGGAGACAATGAGCAGTTCTTC
CDR3aa: CASSWVGDNEQFF

d_gene: NA
v_gene: TRBV19
j_gene: TRBJ2-6
len: 15
CDR3nt: TGTGCCAGTAGTCTACAGGGAACTGGGGCCAACGTCCTGACTTTC
CDR3aa: CASSLQGTGANVLTF

d_gene: NA
v_gene: TRBV4-1
j_gene: TRBJ1-1
len: 15
CDR3nt: TGCGCCAGCAGCCAAGATTGGGGGGGCCCCACTGAAGCTTTCTTT
CDR3aa: CASSQDWGGPTEAFF

d_gene: TRBD2
v_gene: TRBV6-5
j_gene: TRBJ2-7
len: 15
CDR3nt: TGTGCCAGCAGCGCTAGGACTAGCGGGCCCTACGAGCAGTACTTC
CDR3aa: CASSARTSGPYEQYF

d_gene: TRBD2
v_gene: TRBV19
j_gene: TRBJ2-1
len: 15
CDR3nt: TGTGCCAGTAGTATAGTGGCTAGCGGATACAATGAGCAGTTCTTC
CDR3aa: CASSIVASGYNEQFF

d_gene: TRBD2
v_gene: TRBV7-6
j_gene: TRBJ2-2
len: 19
CDR3nt: TGTGCCAGCAGCTTTCTAATCCTAGGAGAGGCGGGAGACACCGGGGAGCTGTTTTTT
CDR3aa: CASSFLILGEAGDTGELFF

d_gene: NA
v_gene: TRBV5-4
j_gene: TRBJ2-5
len: 15
CDR3nt: TGTGCCAGCAGCTTGAGGGGGATTCCGTTGGAGACCCAGTACTTC
CDR3aa: CASSLRGIPLETQYF

d_gene: NA
v_gene: TRBV7-6
j_gene: TRBJ1-1
len: 15
CDR3nt: TGTGCCAGCAGCCGGGGAACAGGGAGGAACACTGAAGCTTTCTTT
CDR3aa: CASSRGTGRNTEAFF

d_gene: TRBD2
v_gene: TRBV4-1
j_gene: TRBJ2-3
len: 15
CDR3nt: TGCGCCAGCAGCCGGACTAGCGGGAGCACAGATACGCAGTATTTT
CDR3aa: CASSRTSGSTDTQYF

d_gene: TRBD2
v_gene: TRBV14
j_gene: TRBJ2-5
len: 17
CDR3nt: TGTGCCAGCAGCATGATTAGCGGGAGAAGTTACCAAGAGACCCAGTACTTC
CDR3aa: CASSMISGRSYQETQYF

d_gene: NA
v_gene: TRBV5-1
j_gene: TRBJ2-3
len: 17
CDR3nt: TGCGCCAGCAGCTTGGCCGCGCTAGCAGGAGGGCGGGATACGCAGTATTTT
CDR3aa: CASSLAALAGGRDTQYF